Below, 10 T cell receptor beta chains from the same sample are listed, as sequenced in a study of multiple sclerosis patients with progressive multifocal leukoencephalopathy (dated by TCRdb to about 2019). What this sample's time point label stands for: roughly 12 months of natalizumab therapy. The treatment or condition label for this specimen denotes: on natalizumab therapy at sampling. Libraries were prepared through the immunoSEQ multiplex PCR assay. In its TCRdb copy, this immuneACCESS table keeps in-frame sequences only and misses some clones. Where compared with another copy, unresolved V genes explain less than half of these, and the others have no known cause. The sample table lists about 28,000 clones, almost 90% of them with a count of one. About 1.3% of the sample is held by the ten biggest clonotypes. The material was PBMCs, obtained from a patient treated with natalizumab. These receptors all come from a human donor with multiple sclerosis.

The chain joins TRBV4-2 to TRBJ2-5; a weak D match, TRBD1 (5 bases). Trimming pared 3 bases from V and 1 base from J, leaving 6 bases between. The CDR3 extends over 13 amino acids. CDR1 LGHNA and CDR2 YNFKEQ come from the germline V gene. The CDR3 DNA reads TGTGCCAGCAGCCAGGGGCTCCAAGAGACCCAGTACTTC. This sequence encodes CASSQGLQETQYF.

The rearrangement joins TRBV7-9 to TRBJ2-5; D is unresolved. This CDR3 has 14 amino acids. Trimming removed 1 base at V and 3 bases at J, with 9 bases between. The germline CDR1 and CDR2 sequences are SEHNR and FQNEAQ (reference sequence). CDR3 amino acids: CASSLGGGKETQYF. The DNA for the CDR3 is TGTGCCAGCAGCTTAGGGGGTGGAAAAGAGACCCAGTACTTC.

This CDR3 reads CASSIEAASTQYF. The DNA for the CDR3 is TGTGCCAGTAGTATAGAGGCGGCTAGCACGCAGTATTTT. The chain links TRBV19 to TRBJ2-3; a weak D match, TRBD2 (5 bases). The CDR3 spans 13 residues. Germline V gives CDR1 LNHDA, CDR2 SQIVND (reference sequence). With 0 bases removed from V and 9 bases from J, the gap between germline ends came to 10 bases.

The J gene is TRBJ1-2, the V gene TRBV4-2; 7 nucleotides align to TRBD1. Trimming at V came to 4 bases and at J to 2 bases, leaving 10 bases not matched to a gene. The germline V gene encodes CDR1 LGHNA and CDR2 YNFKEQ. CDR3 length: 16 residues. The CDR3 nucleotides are TGTGCCAGCAGCCCCAACAGCAGGGGGGACAACTATGGCTACACCTTC. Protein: CASSPNSRGDNYGYTF.

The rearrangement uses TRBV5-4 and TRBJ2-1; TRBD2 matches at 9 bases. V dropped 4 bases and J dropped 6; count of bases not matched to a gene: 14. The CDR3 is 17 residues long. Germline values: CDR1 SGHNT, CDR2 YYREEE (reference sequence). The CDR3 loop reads CASSGATGTSHINEQFF. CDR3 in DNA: TGTGCCAGCAGCGGGGCCACCGGGACTAGCCATATCAATGAGCAGTTCTTC.

Here the CDR3 reads CASSFIRDNSPLHF. The CDR3 coding sequence is TGTGCCAGCAGTTTTATTCGCGATAATTCACCCCTCCACTTT. The gene calls are TRBV28 and TRBJ1-6, with D hard to call. The CDR3 has 14 amino acids. Germline assignment: CDR1 MDHEN and CDR2 SYDVKM. V was pared by 3 bases and J by 5 bases, with 8 bases between.

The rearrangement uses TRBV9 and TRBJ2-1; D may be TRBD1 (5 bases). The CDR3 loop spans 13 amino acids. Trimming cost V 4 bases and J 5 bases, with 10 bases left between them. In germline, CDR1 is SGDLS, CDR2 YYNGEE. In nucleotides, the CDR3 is TGTGCCAGCAGCAAAACAGGAAACAATGAGCAGTTCTTC. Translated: CASSKTGNNEQFF.

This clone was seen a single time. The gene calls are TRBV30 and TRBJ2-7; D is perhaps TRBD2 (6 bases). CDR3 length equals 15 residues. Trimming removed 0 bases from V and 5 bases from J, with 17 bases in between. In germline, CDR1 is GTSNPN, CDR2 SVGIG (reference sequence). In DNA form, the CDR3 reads TGTGCCTGGAGTGTAGGCCCCGGGGGAAAAAACGAGCAGTACTTC. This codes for CAWSVGPGGKNEQYF.

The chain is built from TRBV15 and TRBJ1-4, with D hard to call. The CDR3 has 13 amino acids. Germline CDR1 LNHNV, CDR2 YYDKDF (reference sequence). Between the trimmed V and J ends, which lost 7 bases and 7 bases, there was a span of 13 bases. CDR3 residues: CATTRSAGEKLFF. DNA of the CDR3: TGTGCCACCACACGCAGTGCGGGTGAAAAACTGTTTTTT.

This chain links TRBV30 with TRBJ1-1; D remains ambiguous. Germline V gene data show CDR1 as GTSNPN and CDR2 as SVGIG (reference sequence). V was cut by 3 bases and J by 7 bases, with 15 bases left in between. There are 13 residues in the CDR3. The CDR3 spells CAWRPVLKSEAFF. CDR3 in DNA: TGTGCCTGGAGACCGGTCCTAAAGAGTGAAGCTTTCTTT.